This TCR beta chain was observed in a study of blood T cell repertoires in COVID-19. The CDR3 extends over 15 amino acids. The germline V gene has CDR1 KGHDR and CDR2 SFDVKD. The germline V and J ends were trimmed by 2 bases and 3 bases, with 11 bases remaining between them. Assay: immunoSEQ multiplex PCR; the TCRdb copy retains only in-frame clones and omits some. The sample yields around 260,000 clones, more than 70% seen once. Source material: peripheral blood. The clonotype was recovered from a woman aged 45-60 years with acute or convalescent COVID-19. The gene calls are TRBV24-1 and TRBJ2-3; D may be TRBD1 (5 bases). CDR3 in amino acids: CATSDWVGATDTQYF. The CDR3 region has the DNA TGTGCCACCAGTGATTGGGTTGGGGCGACAGATACGCAGTATTTT.